These T cell receptor beta chains were read from a single sample in a study of T cell repertoires in cytomegalovirus infection. One entry per CDR3 protein, called by TCRdb with MiXCR from the reads. The table includes about 230,000 distinct CDR3 sequences, roughly 20% detected once. The sequenced sample was CD8+ T cells from PBMCs. The receptors come from a human donor in good health (CMV status not recorded). Some clones in this sample may be carry-over from other donors' samples. Each CDR3 is given with its conserved first and last residue. Fields, in order: D gene, V gene, J gene, clone size, CDR3 DNA, CDR3 protein. A D gene is named only where the DNA matches it firmly. A row's size may be missing; if present it is once, few, many or a size class.

D: -
V: TRBV28
J: TRBJ2-3
size: -
DNA: TGTGCCAGCAAAAACCCAGACGACACAGATACGCAGTATTTT
CDR3: CASKNPDDTDTQYF

D: -
V: TRBV28
J: TRBJ2-7
size: -
DNA: TGTGCCAGCAGTTTTCGGGGGAACGAAGGCGAGCAGTACTTC
CDR3: CASSFRGNEGEQYF

D: TRBD1
V: TRBV20-1
J: TRBJ1-1
size: many
DNA: TGCAGTGCCTGGGACAGTGATTCTGAAGCTTTCTTT
CDR3: CSAWDSDSEAFF

D: -
V: TRBV6-5
J: TRBJ2-7
size: many
DNA: TGTGCCAGCAAGACGGGCAGTTCGGGGGAGCAGTACTTC
CDR3: CASKTGSSGEQYF

D: -
V: TRBV28
J: TRBJ2-5
size: many
DNA: TGTGCCAGCAGTTTAGGGAACCTTTTTAGGGGGGATGAGACCCAGTACTTC
CDR3: CASSLGNLFRGDETQYF

D: -
V: TRBV7-3
J: TRBJ2-2
size: -
DNA: TGTGCCAGCAGCCCAACAGCATCCGGGGAGCTGTTTTTT
CDR3: CASSPTASGELFF

D: -
V: TRBV12-3/TRBV12-4
J: TRBJ2-3
size: -
DNA: TGTGCCAGCAGTCCAGCAGCGGTAGATACGCAGTATTTT
CDR3: CASSPAAVDTQYF

D: -
V: TRBV6-5
J: TRBJ1-1
size: few
DNA: TGTGCCAGCTGGCTCAACTATCGGGGGAGACCTGAAGCTTTCTTT
CDR3: CASWLNYRGRPEAFF

D: -
V: TRBV7-6
J: TRBJ2-5
size: many
DNA: TGTGCCAGCAGTCCTACTGGGGCGGGGTTGAGAGAGACCCAGTACTTC
CDR3: CASSPTGAGLRETQYF

D: TRBD1
V: TRBV7-9
J: TRBJ2-1
size: many
DNA: TGTGCCAGCAGCTTAGAGGGCAGGGGGCCTGTTGATGAGCAGTTCTTC
CDR3: CASSLEGRGPVDEQFF

D: TRBD2
V: TRBV12-3/TRBV12-4
J: TRBJ2-7
size: -
DNA: TGTGCCAGCAGTCCCTTGCTAGCGGCCTCCTACGAGCAGTACTTC
CDR3: CASSPLLAASYEQYF

D: TRBD2
V: TRBV14
J: TRBJ2-1
size: -
DNA: TGTGCCAGCAGCCAGGGACTAGCGGGCTCCCATGAGCAGTTCTTC
CDR3: CASSQGLAGSHEQFF

D: -
V: TRBV7-9
J: TRBJ2-7
size: once
DNA: TGTGCCAGCAGCCGAACCACTTCAGGGGCTCTACCCTACGAGCAGTACTTC
CDR3: CASSRTTSGALPYEQYF

D: TRBD1
V: TRBV7-6
J: TRBJ2-1
size: many
DNA: TGTGCCAGCAGTCCCGCGCTGGGACAGGGATATGAGCAGTTCTTC
CDR3: CASSPALGQGYEQFF

D: -
V: TRBV29-1
J: TRBJ2-7
size: few
DNA: TGCAGCGTTGAAGAACAGAGTAGAGAGCAGTACTTC
CDR3: CSVEEQSREQYF

D: -
V: TRBV2
J: TRBJ2-1
size: few
DNA: TGTGCCAGCAGTGAGGGGGCAATCTACAATGAGCAGTTCTTC
CDR3: CASSEGAIYNEQFF

D: -
V: TRBV4-1
J: TRBJ1-3
size: few
DNA: TGCGCCAGCAGCCAAGTGGGCGGTACGGGAAACACCATATATTTT
CDR3: CASSQVGGTGNTIYF

D: TRBD1
V: TRBV24-1
J: TRBJ2-3
size: -
DNA: TGTGCCACCAGTGATTTGGGGACAGGGGGTACAGATACGCAGTATTTT
CDR3: CATSDLGTGGTDTQYF

D: -
V: TRBV3-1
J: TRBJ2-1
size: -
DNA: TGTGCCAGCAGCCAAGAACCCCCTGCTGGCGCCTACAATGAGCAGTTCTTC
CDR3: CASSQEPPAGAYNEQFF

D: -
V: TRBV12-3/TRBV12-4
J: TRBJ2-2
size: many
DNA: TGTGCCAGCGACACTAACACCGGGGAGCTGTTTTTT
CDR3: CASDTNTGELFF

D: -
V: TRBV20-1
J: TRBJ1-1
size: -
DNA: TGCAGTGCTAGGAGTGCGGTGCAGGAGGAGAACACTGAAGCTTTCTTT
CDR3: CSARSAVQEENTEAFF

D: -
V: TRBV29-1
J: TRBJ2-1
size: -
DNA: TGCAGCGTTGTGGGGCCCGGAAATGAGCAGTTCTTC
CDR3: CSVVGPGNEQFF

D: -
V: TRBV6-6
J: TRBJ2-2
size: few
DNA: TGTGCCAGCAGTTTCCTAGTGAACACCGGGGAGCTGTTTTTT
CDR3: CASSFLVNTGELFF

D: -
V: TRBV5-1
J: TRBJ2-7
size: -
DNA: TGCGCCACCTCGGAGGGGGCATCCTACGAGCAGTACTTC
CDR3: CATSEGASYEQYF

D: TRBD2
V: TRBV9
J: TRBJ2-2
size: -
DNA: TGTGCCAGCAGCGTCTTCACTAGCGGGGGCGGGGAGCTGTTTTTT
CDR3: CASSVFTSGGGELFF

D: TRBD2
V: TRBV5-4
J: TRBJ2-1
size: many
DNA: TGTGCCAGCAGCTTGGATAGCGGGGGGCGCTACAATGAGCAGTTCTTC
CDR3: CASSLDSGGRYNEQFF

D: -
V: TRBV19
J: TRBJ1-5
size: -
DNA: TGTGCCAGTAGTATGGGACTACCAATGACGGATCAGCCCCAGCATTTT
CDR3: CASSMGLPMTDQPQHF

D: -
V: TRBV11-2
J: TRBJ2-7
size: -
DNA: TGTGCCAGCAGCTTAGATTCCCTGGAGCAGTACTTC
CDR3: CASSLDSLEQYF

D: TRBD1
V: TRBV20-1
J: TRBJ2-4
size: many
DNA: TGCAGTGTAAGACAGGGCGTCCTAGCCAAAAACATTCAGTACTTC
CDR3: CSVRQGVLAKNIQYF